This T cell receptor beta chain was sequenced for a study of early T cells in non-severe SARS-CoV-2 infection. This clonotype has a handful of counts. The TCR library protocol attached unique molecular identifiers to the individual cDNA molecules. Using its own MiXCR run on the 5' RACE reads, TCRdb lists one record per CDR3 protein. The data show roughly 77,000 distinct CDR3 sequences, around 12% seen once. Trimming removed 7 bases from V and 2 bases from J, with 6 bases in between. Germline CDR1 MNHNS, CDR2 SASEGT. The CDR3 is made up of 13 amino acids. The sequence came from an adult who was a healthcare worker with PCR-confirmed SARS-CoV-2 infection or an uninfected control (not recorded which). The sample was whole blood. J is TRBJ2-6 and V is TRBV6-1; D call uncertain. The CDR3 reads CASTGPGANVLTF. The CDR3 DNA reads TGTGCCAGCACCGGGCCTGGGGCCAACGTCCTGACTTTC.